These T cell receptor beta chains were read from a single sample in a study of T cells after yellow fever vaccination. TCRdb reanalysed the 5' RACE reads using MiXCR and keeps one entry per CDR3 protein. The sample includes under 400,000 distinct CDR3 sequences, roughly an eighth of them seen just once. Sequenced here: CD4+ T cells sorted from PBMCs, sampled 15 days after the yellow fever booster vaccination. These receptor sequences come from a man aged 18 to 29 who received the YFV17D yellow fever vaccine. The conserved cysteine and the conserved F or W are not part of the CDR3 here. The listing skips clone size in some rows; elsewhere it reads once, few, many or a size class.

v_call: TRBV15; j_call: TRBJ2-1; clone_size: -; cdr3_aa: ATSRVSSYNEQF
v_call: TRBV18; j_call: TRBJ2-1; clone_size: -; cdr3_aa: ASSPGAAYNEQF
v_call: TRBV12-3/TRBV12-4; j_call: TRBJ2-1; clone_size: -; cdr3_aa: ASRPDKAGGEQF
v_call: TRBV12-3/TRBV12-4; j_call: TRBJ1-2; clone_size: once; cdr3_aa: ASRPRIAGDNYGYT
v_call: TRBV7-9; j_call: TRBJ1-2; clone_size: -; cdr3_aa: ASSLRSGGDYGYT
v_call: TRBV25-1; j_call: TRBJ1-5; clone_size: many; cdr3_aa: ASTGERGGNQPQH
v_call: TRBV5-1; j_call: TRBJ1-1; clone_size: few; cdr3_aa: ASSPGGGSMNTEAF
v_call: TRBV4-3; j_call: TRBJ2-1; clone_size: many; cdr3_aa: ASSQDKGYNEQF
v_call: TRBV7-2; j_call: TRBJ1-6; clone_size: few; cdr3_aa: ASSLGVSNSPLH
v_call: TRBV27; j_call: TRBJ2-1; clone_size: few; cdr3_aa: ASSSWPQGNEQF
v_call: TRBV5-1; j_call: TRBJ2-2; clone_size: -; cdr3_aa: ASSQDRVGTGELF
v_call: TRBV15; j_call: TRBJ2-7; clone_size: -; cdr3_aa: ATSRGYGEQY
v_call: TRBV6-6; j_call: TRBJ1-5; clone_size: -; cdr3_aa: ASVQTLSNQPQH
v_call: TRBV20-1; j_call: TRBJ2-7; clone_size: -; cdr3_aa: SAPSPAGEQY
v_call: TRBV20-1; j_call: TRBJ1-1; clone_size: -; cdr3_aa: SARGTVFPEAF